The T cell receptor (beta chain) described here comes from a study of beta chain features in type 1 diabetes. Findings and caveats of the study: In the patient group, naive, central memory and Treg TCRB repertoires seemed more alike than in the healthy donor group. HLA effects on TCRB rearrangement stayed unresolved here. For patients and controls alike, PCR might favor shorter templates to the same degree.

This clone was counted a few times. Its cognate antigen is unknown. Sequenced material consisted of expressed TCRB transcripts (all of the isolated RNA was reverse transcribed). Profiled with immunoSEQ multiplex PCR; TCRdb holds only in-frame clones, not every one. This sample yields about 180,000 clones, of which roughly an eighth are seen a single time; about 0.59% belongs to the top ten. Sorted CD4+ subsets: naive, central memory, regulatory, stem cell-like memory (CD45RO/CCR7/CD25/CD127/CD95/CD27 panel). Sequencing input: central memory CD4+ T cells from blood. The sequence was collected from a woman between 18 and 29 years old in good health.

The DNA of the CDR3 is TGTGCCTGGAGCCGGGACAGTACCAATCAGCCCCAGCATTTT. Protein: CAWSRDSTNQPQHF. The chain employs TRBV30 and TRBJ1-5; 7 nucleotides match TRBD1. Unmatched junction bases numbered 5, after V lost 3 bases and J lost 3 bases. This CDR3 has 14 residues. Germline assignment: CDR1 GTSNPN and CDR2 SVGIG (reference sequence).